Presented here are 7 T cell receptor beta chains from one specimen sequenced in a study of OX40 agonist ivuxolimab in advanced cancers. This table comes from immunoSEQ multiplex PCR, and its TCRdb copy is limited to in-frame clones, with some not included. Of about 55,000 clones detected, around nine tenths appear once; the ten largest clones hold 6.9%. The sequences come from CD4+ or CD8+ T cells sorted from blood, collected in a trial of the OX40 agonist ivuxolimab. These receptors originate from an adult with an advanced solid tumor such as melanoma, head and neck, liver or kidney cancer.

DNA of the CDR3: TGCGCCAGCCGCTACCCGGGACAGAAAAACACTGAAGCTTTCTTT. It specifies CASRYPGQKNTEAFF. The chain couples TRBV4-1 to TRBJ1-1; 7 bases line up with TRBD1. Germline CDR1 is MGHRA and CDR2 is YSYEKL. This CDR3 comprises 15 residues. Trimming at V came to 8 bases and at J to 2 bases, leaving 11 bases not matched to a gene.

In DNA, the CDR3 is TGTGCCAGCAGTCGGTATCGGGACGAGCAGTACTTC. This codes for CASSRYRDEQYF. This rearrangement joins TRBV28 to TRBJ2-7, with unresolved D. Germline lookup yields CDR1 MDHEN and CDR2 SYDVKM. The germline V and J ends were trimmed by 5 bases and 5 bases, with 10 bases remaining between them. This CDR3 is 12 amino acids long.

The gene calls are TRBV19 and TRBJ2-1; D possibly corresponds to TRBD2 (6 bases). V dropped 5 bases and J dropped 7 bases, with 21 bases sitting between them. Germline V gene data show CDR1 as LNHDA and CDR2 as SQIVND (reference sequence). This CDR3 comprises 16 residues. The CDR3 sequence: CASSPSGLLFANEQFF. DNA of the CDR3: TGTGCCAGTAGTCCCTCGGGACTTCTATTCGCGAATGAGCAGTTCTTC. The full variable domain, completed using reference TRBV19 and TRBJ2-1, is DGGITQSPKYLFRKEGQNVTLSCEQNLNHDAMYWYRQDPGQGLRLIYYSQIVNDFQKGDIAEGYSVSREKKESFPLTVTSAQKNPTAFYLCASSPSGLLFANEQFFGPGTRLTVL.

With regard to this clone: Different DNA sequences within this sample yield the same CDR3. This chain joins TRBV6-1 and TRBJ2-7, with TRBD1 matching 9 bases. Trimming cost V 1 base and J 4 bases; bases outside gene matches: 5. The length of the CDR3 is 15 residues. In germline, CDR1 is MNHNS, CDR2 SASEGT. The CDR3 protein is CASSEGNRGLYEQYF. The CDR3 nucleotides read TGTGCCAGCAGTGAAGGGAACAGGGGGCTATACGAGCAGTACTTC.

V usage is TRBV29-1 and J usage is TRBJ1-4, with D tentatively TRBD1 (6 bases). In germline, CDR1 is SQVTM, CDR2 ANQGSEA. Trimming removed 6 bases from V and 6 bases from J, with 14 bases in between. The CDR3 is made up of 13 amino acids. The CDR3 sequence is CSVQDRNYEKLFF. The DNA of the CDR3 is TGCAGCGTGCAAGACAGGAACTATGAAAAACTGTTTTTT.

A few counts support this clone. Here the CDR3 DNA reads TGTGCCAGCAGCTCGAGGTCCCGGGACGGGGTCTATGGCTACACCTTC. Translation: CASSSRSRDGVYGYTF. The genes are TRBV7-2 and TRBJ1-2; D possibly corresponds to TRBD1 (5 bases). Trimming pared 4 bases from V and 4 bases from J, leaving 19 bases between. The CDR3 loop spans 16 amino acids. Per germline, CDR1 SGHTA and CDR2 FQGNSA.

The V and J genes are TRBV2 and TRBJ1-4, with no clear D. This CDR3 comprises 16 residues. Germline lookup yields CDR1 SNHLY and CDR2 FYNNEI. Trimming took 11 bases from V and 0 from J, leaving 19 bases between them. The CDR3 region is CAGGYMRVTTNEKLFF. The CDR3 DNA sequence: TGTGCCGGAGGATATATGAGGGTTACAACTAATGAAAAACTGTTTTTT. Combining the CDR3 with reference TRBV2 and TRBJ1-4 gives the whole variable domain EPEVTQTPSHQVTQMGQEVILRCVPISNHLYFYWYRQILGQKVEFLVSFYNNEISEKSEIFDDQFSVERPDGSNFTLKIRSTKLEDSAMYFCAGGYMRVTTNEKLFFGSGTQLSVL.